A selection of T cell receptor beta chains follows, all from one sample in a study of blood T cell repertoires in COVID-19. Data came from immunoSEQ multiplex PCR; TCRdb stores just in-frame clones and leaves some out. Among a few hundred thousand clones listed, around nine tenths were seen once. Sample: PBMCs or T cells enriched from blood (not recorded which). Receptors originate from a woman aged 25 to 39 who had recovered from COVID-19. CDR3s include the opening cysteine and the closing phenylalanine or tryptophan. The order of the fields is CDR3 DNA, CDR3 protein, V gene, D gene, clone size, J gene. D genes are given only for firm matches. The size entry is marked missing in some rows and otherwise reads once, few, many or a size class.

DNA: TGTGCCAGCAGCTTTAGACTATATCACTACGAGCAGTACTTC
CDR3: CASSFRLYHYEQYF
V: TRBV7-4
D: -
size: -
J: TRBJ2-7

DNA: TGCAGCGTGCTCGGCCAGGGTAATTCACCCCTCCACTTT
CDR3: CSVLGQGNSPLHF
V: TRBV29-1
D: -
size: -
J: TRBJ1-6

DNA: TGTGCCAGCAGCTTAGGGGACCCCGGGGGGAGCTCCTACAATGAGCAGTTCTTC
CDR3: CASSLGDPGGSSYNEQFF
V: TRBV7-6
D: TRBD2
size: -
J: TRBJ2-1

DNA: TGTGCCAGCAGTTCCGGTAGCAGGGCCTTGAACACTGAAGCTTTCTTT
CDR3: CASSSGSRALNTEAFF
V: TRBV6-6
D: -
size: -
J: TRBJ1-1

DNA: TGTGCCAGCAGTTTGAGCCGGGATCAGCCCCAGCATTTT
CDR3: CASSLSRDQPQHF
V: TRBV12-3/TRBV12-4
D: -
size: -
J: TRBJ1-5

DNA: TGCAGTGCCAGCGGCCCCCTCGAGCAGTACTTC
CDR3: CSASGPLEQYF
V: TRBV20-1
D: -
size: -
J: TRBJ2-7

DNA: TGTGCCAGCAGTTTTACAGGATCCAAGCAGTTCTTC
CDR3: CASSFTGSKQFF
V: TRBV12-3/TRBV12-4
D: -
size: -
J: TRBJ2-1

DNA: TGTGCCAGCAGTTACGGGCAGCTTAACTATGGCTACACCTTC
CDR3: CASSYGQLNYGYTF
V: TRBV6-5
D: -
size: -
J: TRBJ1-2

DNA: TGCGCCAGCAGTGGGACTAGCGGGAGGCCCTCCTACAATGAGCAGTTCTTC
CDR3: CASSGTSGRPSYNEQFF
V: TRBV10-1
D: TRBD2
size: -
J: TRBJ2-1

DNA: TGTGCCAGCAGCCTACAGAGCGGCTTCGGGGGGGGTCTCGATGGCTACACCTTC
CDR3: CASSLQSGFGGGLDGYTF
V: TRBV11-2
D: -
size: few
J: TRBJ1-2

DNA: TGTGCCAGCACCGACTGGGGGGGCTTCACCGATTACGAGCAGTACTTC
CDR3: CASTDWGGFTDYEQYF
V: TRBV11-2
D: -
size: -
J: TRBJ2-7

DNA: TGTGCCAGCAGCTTAGGCTTTCCGGGACTAGCGGGAGGGGACAATGAGCAGTTCTTC
CDR3: CASSLGFPGLAGGDNEQFF
V: TRBV7-2
D: TRBD2
size: -
J: TRBJ2-1

DNA: TGTGCCAGCAGCTTAGCCGGCGGGGGGGCGAAGTACTACGAGCAGTACTTC
CDR3: CASSLAGGGAKYYEQYF
V: TRBV7-8
D: TRBD2
size: -
J: TRBJ2-7

DNA: TGTGCCATCTCTGGGACAAATAAACTCACTGAAGCTTTCTTT
CDR3: CAISGTNKLTEAFF
V: TRBV10-3
D: -
size: -
J: TRBJ1-1

DNA: TGTGCCAGCAGTCCCCTGACAAATAGCAATCAGCCCCAGCATTTT
CDR3: CASSPLTNSNQPQHF
V: TRBV27
D: -
size: -
J: TRBJ1-5

DNA: TGTGCCAGCAGCTTAGTTCCGGGACAAGCTAATGAAAAACTGTTTTTT
CDR3: CASSLVPGQANEKLFF
V: TRBV7-9
D: -
size: -
J: TRBJ1-4

DNA: TGTGCCTGGAGTGCATGGGCTATCGGATCATATGGCTACACCTTC
CDR3: CAWSAWAIGSYGYTF
V: TRBV30
D: -
size: -
J: TRBJ1-2

DNA: TGTGCCAGCAGTGCCAGCCCCCTCTCCGGACACCCCCAAGAGACCCAGTACTTC
CDR3: CASSASPLSGHPQETQYF
V: TRBV6-1
D: -
size: -
J: TRBJ2-5

DNA: TGTGCCAGCAGCTATACGGGACAGCCGAACACTGAAGCTTTCTTT
CDR3: CASSYTGQPNTEAFF
V: TRBV11-2
D: TRBD1
size: -
J: TRBJ1-1

DNA: TGTGCCAGCAGTTACGTCCGGGACACCCGGTTCAGCTACACCTTC
CDR3: CASSYVRDTRFSYTF
V: TRBV6-2/TRBV6-3
D: -
size: few
J: TRBJ1-2

DNA: TGTGCCTGGACCGGCAGGGGTAACACTGAAGCTTTCTTT
CDR3: CAWTGRGNTEAFF
V: TRBV30
D: -
size: few
J: TRBJ1-1

DNA: TGTGCCAGTAGCAGTCGACAGGGGCTGAACACTGAAGCTTTCTTT
CDR3: CASSSRQGLNTEAFF
V: TRBV19
D: TRBD1
size: -
J: TRBJ1-1

DNA: TGTGCCAGTAGTATTGTTGGAGGGAGAGAGTACGAGCAGTACTTC
CDR3: CASSIVGGREYEQYF
V: TRBV19
D: -
size: -
J: TRBJ2-7

DNA: TGTGCCAGCAGTTTAAGGGGGAATCCTGAAGCTTTCTTT
CDR3: CASSLRGNPEAFF
V: TRBV12-3/TRBV12-4
D: -
size: -
J: TRBJ1-1

DNA: TGTGCCACCAGCAGAGATCTGAGCAGGGTAAATGAAAAACTGTTTTTT
CDR3: CATSRDLSRVNEKLFF
V: TRBV15
D: -
size: -
J: TRBJ1-4

DNA: TGTGCCAGCAGCCTAGACAGGGCCTACGAGCAGTACTTC
CDR3: CASSLDRAYEQYF
V: TRBV5-6
D: TRBD1
size: -
J: TRBJ2-7

DNA: TGTGCCATCAGTGACCCCTTAAGCTGGAGGGAAACCTACGAGCAGTACTTC
CDR3: CAISDPLSWRETYEQYF
V: TRBV10-3
D: -
size: -
J: TRBJ2-7

DNA: TGTGCCAGCAGCTTGGGGGGTCCGCTGAGGGGTACCGGGGAGCTGTTTTTT
CDR3: CASSLGGPLRGTGELFF
V: TRBV7-9
D: -
size: once
J: TRBJ2-2

DNA: TGTGCCGGGGACGGGAGCTCTGGGGCCAACGTCCTGACTTTC
CDR3: CAGDGSSGANVLTF
V: TRBV30
D: -
size: -
J: TRBJ2-6

DNA: TGTGCCAGCAGCAACCGGGAGACCCAGTACTTC
CDR3: CASSNRETQYF
V: TRBV3-1/TRBV3-2
D: -
size: -
J: TRBJ2-5

DNA: TGCAGTGCTACTCGGAGTCAGCCCCAGCATTTT
CDR3: CSATRSQPQHF
V: TRBV20-1
D: -
size: few
J: TRBJ1-5

DNA: TGTGCCAGCAGTTTCCAAAGCCCAGGGGGCTACACCTTC
CDR3: CASSFQSPGGYTF
V: TRBV28
D: -
size: -
J: TRBJ1-2

DNA: TGTGCCAGCAGCTTATTAGCGAATGAGCAGTTCTTC
CDR3: CASSLLANEQFF
V: TRBV7-2
D: -
size: -
J: TRBJ2-1

DNA: TGTGCCAGTAGTCGGGATCCCCTACAGGGGACCCCGAACACCGGGGAGCTGTTTTTT
CDR3: CASSRDPLQGTPNTGELFF
V: TRBV19
D: TRBD1
size: -
J: TRBJ2-2

DNA: TGCGCCAGCAGCTTGGACTTTGGCAGGGGAGCCTACGAGCAGTACTTC
CDR3: CASSLDFGRGAYEQYF
V: TRBV5-1
D: -
size: -
J: TRBJ2-7

DNA: TGCGCCAGCAGCCCAAGCGACAGGGGTTATAACACTGAAGCTTTCTTT
CDR3: CASSPSDRGYNTEAFF
V: TRBV4-1
D: TRBD1
size: -
J: TRBJ1-1

DNA: TGTGCCAGCAGCCCCCACCCGGGACAGGGGGCGTGGACTGAAGCTTTCTTT
CDR3: CASSPHPGQGAWTEAFF
V: TRBV7-9
D: TRBD1
size: -
J: TRBJ1-1

DNA: TGTGCCAGCAGCCCGGGGTTGCAGAACACCATATATTTT
CDR3: CASSPGLQNTIYF
V: TRBV3-1/TRBV3-2
D: -
size: -
J: TRBJ1-3

DNA: TGTGCCAGCAGCTTAGCGGTTGAGCAGTTCTTC
CDR3: CASSLAVEQFF
V: TRBV11-2
D: -
size: -
J: TRBJ2-1

DNA: TGTGCCACCAGTGATTTAGGGGAGGGACGACCTGGCTATGGCTACACCTTC
CDR3: CATSDLGEGRPGYGYTF
V: TRBV24-1
D: -
size: -
J: TRBJ1-2

DNA: TGTGCCAGCTCAAGCCAGGGGGTCGACGAGCAGTACTTC
CDR3: CASSSQGVDEQYF
V: TRBV18
D: TRBD1
size: -
J: TRBJ2-7

DNA: TGTGCCAGCAAAAGAGAAGGGGACTATGGCTACACCTTC
CDR3: CASKREGDYGYTF
V: TRBV12-3/TRBV12-4
D: -
size: -
J: TRBJ1-2

DNA: TGTGCCAGTAGCAGGGACAATAGCAATCAGCCCCAGCATTTT
CDR3: CASSRDNSNQPQHF
V: TRBV19
D: -
size: -
J: TRBJ1-5

DNA: TGTGCCAGCAGCTTCTTCGGGATGACATACAATGAGCAGTTCTTC
CDR3: CASSFFGMTYNEQFF
V: TRBV13
D: -
size: once
J: TRBJ2-1

DNA: TGCGCCAGCAGCCGCTACAGAGAGAACACTGAAGCTTTCTTT
CDR3: CASSRYRENTEAFF
V: TRBV4-3
D: -
size: -
J: TRBJ1-1

DNA: TGTGCCAGTAGTAGGTATGCGACAGGGGGCCATGGCTACACCTTC
CDR3: CASSRYATGGHGYTF
V: TRBV19
D: TRBD1
size: -
J: TRBJ1-2

DNA: TGTGCCAGCAAGTGGCTGAACACTGAAGCTTTCTTT
CDR3: CASKWLNTEAFF
V: TRBV28
D: -
size: -
J: TRBJ1-1

DNA: TGTGCCAGAAGCTTGGGTCAGGATCACTACGAGCAGTACTTC
CDR3: CARSLGQDHYEQYF
V: TRBV5-3
D: -
size: -
J: TRBJ2-7

DNA: TGCGCCAGCAGCTTGGCTGTAGGCGGCACCGGGGAGCTGTTTTTT
CDR3: CASSLAVGGTGELFF
V: TRBV5-1
D: -
size: once
J: TRBJ2-2

DNA: TGTGCCAGCTCACCACAGGGGGCGAGCTACCGTCCCGGGGAGCTGTTTTTT
CDR3: CASSPQGASYRPGELFF
V: TRBV18
D: TRBD1
size: once
J: TRBJ2-2

DNA: TGTGCCAGCAGCGTAGCTGGCGGGAGTTTCAATGAGCAGTTCTTC
CDR3: CASSVAGGSFNEQFF
V: TRBV9
D: TRBD2
size: few
J: TRBJ2-1

DNA: TGTGCCAGCAGCACCGGACAGGGGGGTCAGCCCCAGCATTTT
CDR3: CASSTGQGGQPQHF
V: TRBV7-2
D: TRBD1
size: -
J: TRBJ1-5

DNA: TGTGCCAGCAGCCCTAGCATGGGGACACCCCCTGCTAGAGAGCAGTACTTC
CDR3: CASSPSMGTPPAREQYF
V: TRBV7-6
D: -
size: -
J: TRBJ2-7

DNA: TGTGCCAGTAGTATATTAGGGTTTCGGACAGAGTCAGATGAGCAGTTCTTC
CDR3: CASSILGFRTESDEQFF
V: TRBV19
D: -
size: -
J: TRBJ2-1

DNA: TGTGCCAGTAGTATCTACAGGGGCCGAATCGGCTCGGGTGGCTACACCTTC
CDR3: CASSIYRGRIGSGGYTF
V: TRBV19
D: TRBD1
size: -
J: TRBJ1-2

DNA: TGTGCCACCAGTGATTCTAGGGGAAACATCTACTCTGGGGCCAACGTCCTGACTTTC
CDR3: CATSDSRGNIYSGANVLTF
V: TRBV24-1
D: -
size: -
J: TRBJ2-6

DNA: TGTGCCAGAAGTAGCTCCCGACTTAGGGGGACGTACGAGCAGTACTTC
CDR3: CARSSSRLRGTYEQYF
V: TRBV7-5
D: -
size: -
J: TRBJ2-7

DNA: TGTGCCAGCTCACCAGGTCCCGGGACAGGGCTGGTTGGCAATCAGCCCCAGCATTTT
CDR3: CASSPGPGTGLVGNQPQHF
V: TRBV18
D: TRBD1
size: many
J: TRBJ1-5

DNA: TGTGCCTGGAGTGTGAGGGGACAGGGAATACGGCCCCAGCATTTT
CDR3: CAWSVRGQGIRPQHF
V: TRBV30
D: TRBD1
size: -
J: TRBJ1-5

DNA: TGTGCCAGCAGTTCCCGGGACAGGGGATTTAGCTATGGCTACACCTTC
CDR3: CASSSRDRGFSYGYTF
V: TRBV27
D: TRBD1
size: -
J: TRBJ1-2